The T cell receptor beta chain under discussion was sequenced for a study of T cells after yellow fever vaccination. A 5'RACE template-switching step, the method used to make TCR cDNA, added a universal primer site and UMIs. TCRdb re-called the 5' RACE reads with MiXCR, one entry per CDR3 protein. The sample lists roughly 240,000 distinct CDR3 sequences; roughly 6.8% were seen once. In this sample, this clonotype turned up a few times. What it binds is not known. The germline V gene has CDR1 MNHEY and CDR2 SVGEGT. V shed 6 bases and J shed 10 bases, with 10 bases lying between them. The CDR3 contains 11 residues. General study results and limits: The booster saw the reappearance of most primary-vaccination clones (roughly 96% CD4, roughly 90% CD8). Among all clonotypes, a small share was observed in both CD4 and CD8 compartments. The secondary response was weaker but peaked faster, day 5 versus 15.

The V and J genes are TRBV6-2 or TRBV6-3 and TRBJ2-1; the D is unclear. The sample consisted of CD4+ T cells sorted from PBMCs, taken on the day of the yellow fever booster vaccination. The receptor was derived from a man younger than 45 who received the YFV17D yellow fever vaccine. The CDR3 is CASSRLAEQFF. CDR3 DNA sequence: TGTGCCAGCAGCCGGCTGGCGGAGCAGTTCTTC.